This is a list of T cell receptor beta chains from one sample in a study of OX40 agonist ivuxolimab in advanced cancers. Assay: immunoSEQ multiplex PCR; the TCRdb copy retains only in-frame clones and omits some. The sample carries some 59,000 clones, 85% to 90% recorded once. Material: CD4+ or CD8+ T cells sorted from blood, obtained in a trial of the OX40 agonist ivuxolimab. Every receptor here comes from an adult with an advanced solid tumor such as melanoma, head and neck, liver or kidney cancer. CDR3s include the opening cysteine and the closing phenylalanine or tryptophan. The size of a clone is reported for some rows only, either as once, few or many, or as a class for expanded clones.

CDR3: CASSKRGRQETQYF
J: TRBJ2-5
V: TRBV27
length: 14
size: NA

CDR3: CSAQGQNNQPQHF
J: TRBJ1-5
V: TRBV29-1
length: 13
size: NA

CDR3: CASSRDINQPQHF
J: TRBJ1-5
V: TRBV19
length: 13
size: NA

CDR3: CASSTSDRYEQYF
J: TRBJ2-7
V: TRBV7-9
length: 13
size: few

CDR3: CASSRDDVGGYTF
J: TRBJ1-2
V: TRBV6-6
length: 13
size: NA

CDR3: CASSLRQGIQETQYF
J: TRBJ2-5
V: TRBV7-3
length: 15
size: NA

CDR3: CASSLPFRARRVEQYF
J: TRBJ2-7
V: TRBV4-2
length: 16
size: NA

CDR3: CASSQDQPTGELFF
J: TRBJ2-2
V: TRBV4-2
length: 14
size: NA

CDR3: CASSFRMNTEAFF
J: TRBJ1-1
V: TRBV7-2
length: 13
size: NA

CDR3: CASSLRQGHGHTF
J: TRBJ1-2
V: TRBV28
length: 13
size: NA

CDR3: CASSLISAGLGTPYGYTF
J: TRBJ1-2
V: TRBV27
length: 18
size: NA

CDR3: CASSGNRGLNEQFF
J: TRBJ2-1
V: TRBV9
length: 14
size: NA

CDR3: CASSLGVGADTQYF
J: TRBJ2-3
V: TRBV5-1
length: 14
size: NA

CDR3: CASRNPGADGAQYF
J: TRBJ2-5
V: TRBV28
length: 14
size: NA

CDR3: CAIKWGEGSTDTQYF
J: TRBJ2-3
V: TRBV10-3
length: 15
size: NA

CDR3: CASSLLAGSHNEQFF
J: TRBJ2-1
V: TRBV5-1
length: 15
size: NA

CDR3: CASSIRDLVNQPQHF
J: TRBJ1-5
V: TRBV19
length: 15
size: NA

CDR3: CASSLRRLAAYNEQFF
J: TRBJ2-1
V: TRBV5-6
length: 16
size: NA

CDR3: CASSLAGGPIETQYF
J: TRBJ2-5
V: TRBV7-9
length: 15
size: NA

CDR3: CASSPRSPFNTEAFF
J: TRBJ1-1
V: TRBV5-1
length: 15
size: NA

CDR3: CASSQAPSGGAAGELFF
J: TRBJ2-2
V: TRBV4-1
length: 17
size: NA

CDR3: CASGLGLSYGDTQYF
J: TRBJ2-3
V: TRBV12-5
length: 15
size: NA

CDR3: CASSLGTSETYEQYF
J: TRBJ2-7
V: TRBV5-6
length: 15
size: NA

CDR3: CASSSPGGTEAFF
J: TRBJ1-1
V: TRBV28
length: 13
size: once

CDR3: CASSYQAAGLGSNEQFF
J: TRBJ2-1
V: TRBV4-3
length: 17
size: NA

CDR3: CASAVNSNQPQHF
J: TRBJ1-5
V: TRBV6-4
length: 13
size: NA

CDR3: CASSANAGGRGEQYF
J: TRBJ2-7
V: TRBV27
length: 15
size: NA

CDR3: CASSLGDISTDTQYF
J: TRBJ2-3
V: TRBV7-2
length: 15
size: NA

CDR3: CASSPSEGGLRNTGELFF
J: TRBJ2-2
V: TRBV4-2
length: 18
size: NA

CDR3: CASSLAGTATYGYTF
J: TRBJ1-2
V: TRBV7-2
length: 15
size: NA

CDR3: CASSQELISLRDRTYGYTF
J: TRBJ1-2
V: TRBV4-1
length: 19
size: NA

CDR3: CASSAGTVAYEQYF
J: TRBJ2-7
V: TRBV7-2
length: 14
size: NA

CDR3: CASSITGGSPSEQYF
J: TRBJ2-7
V: TRBV19
length: 15
size: NA

CDR3: CASSLGIRSSYNEQFF
J: TRBJ2-1
V: TRBV4-3
length: 16
size: NA

CDR3: CASSHDSYANTGELFF
J: TRBJ2-2
V: TRBV23-1
length: 16
size: NA

CDR3: CASSLISDTQYF
J: TRBJ2-3
V: TRBV28
length: 12
size: NA

CDR3: CASSVDRGTSGDNEQFF
J: TRBJ2-1
V: TRBV9
length: 17
size: NA

CDR3: CASSESVAAFF
J: TRBJ1-1
V: TRBV19
length: 11
size: few

CDR3: CASSEEWGTEAFF
J: TRBJ1-1
V: TRBV2
length: 13
size: NA

CDR3: CASSVTSAVGTGELFF
J: TRBJ2-2
V: TRBV19
length: 16
size: NA

CDR3: CATRTTGLGYTF
J: TRBJ1-2
V: TRBV6-5
length: 12
size: NA

CDR3: CSVARDRGISGANVLTF
J: TRBJ2-6
V: TRBV29-1
length: 17
size: once

CDR3: CASSFSGAVYSNQPQHF
J: TRBJ1-5
V: TRBV27
length: 17
size: NA

CDR3: CSASPTPEQYF
J: TRBJ2-7
V: TRBV20-1
length: 11
size: NA

CDR3: CASSVDRGYQETQYF
J: TRBJ2-5
V: TRBV9
length: 15
size: NA

CDR3: CASSLGGNSGGNEQFF
J: TRBJ2-1
V: TRBV5-4
length: 16
size: once

CDR3: CASSLTGAIEKLFF
J: TRBJ1-4
V: TRBV19
length: 14
size: NA

CDR3: CASRADGSFNEQFF
J: TRBJ2-1
V: TRBV2
length: 14
size: once

CDR3: CASSSPGAYEQYF
J: TRBJ2-7
V: TRBV28
length: 13
size: NA

CDR3: CASSERGGTQYF
J: TRBJ2-5
V: TRBV6-5
length: 12
size: NA

CDR3: CATRGGQEETQYF
J: TRBJ2-5
V: TRBV15
length: 13
size: NA

CDR3: CASSSVVNTEAFF
J: TRBJ1-1
V: TRBV5-1
length: 13
size: NA

CDR3: CASSLGSGSYEQYF
J: TRBJ2-7
V: TRBV7-9
length: 14
size: NA

CDR3: CASSLRAADPRRGPYNEQFF
J: TRBJ2-1
V: TRBV7-3
length: 20
size: NA

CDR3: CASSLGWANEQYF
J: TRBJ2-7
V: TRBV5-1
length: 13
size: once

CDR3: CASSPRTSGFYGTDEQYF
J: TRBJ2-7
V: TRBV7-2
length: 18
size: NA

CDR3: CASSELGAAALKETQYF
J: TRBJ2-5
V: TRBV6-1
length: 17
size: once

CDR3: CASSLEGRRNNEQFF
J: TRBJ2-1
V: TRBV5-4
length: 15
size: NA

CDR3: CASSRGEGDGDTQYF
J: TRBJ2-3
V: TRBV4-3
length: 15
size: NA

CDR3: CASSFRDRVNYGYTF
J: TRBJ1-2
V: TRBV5-6
length: 15
size: NA